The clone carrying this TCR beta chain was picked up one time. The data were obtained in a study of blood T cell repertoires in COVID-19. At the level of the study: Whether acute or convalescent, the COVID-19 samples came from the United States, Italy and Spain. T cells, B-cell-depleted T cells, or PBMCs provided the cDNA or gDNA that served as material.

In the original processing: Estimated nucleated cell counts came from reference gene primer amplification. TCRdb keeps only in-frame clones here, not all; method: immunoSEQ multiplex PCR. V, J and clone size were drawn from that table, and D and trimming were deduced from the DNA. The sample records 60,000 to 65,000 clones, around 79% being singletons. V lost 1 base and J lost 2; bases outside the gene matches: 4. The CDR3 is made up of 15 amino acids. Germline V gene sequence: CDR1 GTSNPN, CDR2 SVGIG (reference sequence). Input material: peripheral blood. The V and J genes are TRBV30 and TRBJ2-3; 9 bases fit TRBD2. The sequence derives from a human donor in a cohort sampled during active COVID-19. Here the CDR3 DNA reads TGTGCCTGGAGTGCCTTAGCGGGGGCCACAGATACGCAGTATTTT. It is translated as CAWSALAGATDTQYF.